The rows below give T cell receptor beta chains drawn from one sample of a study of blood T cell repertoires in COVID-19. The data were produced by immunoSEQ multiplex PCR, yet TCRdb's version contains in-frame clones alone and is incomplete. The sample records approximately 300,000 clones, about 89% being singletons. Material: peripheral blood. These TCRs come from a young man with acute or convalescent COVID-19. CDR3s include the opening cysteine and the closing phenylalanine or tryptophan. A D gene is named only where the DNA matches it firmly. Part of the rows lack a size; the others show once, few, many or a class for expanded clones.

TRBV5-1	NA	NA	TRBJ2-7	TGCGCCAGCAGCCCCCCCAGGGCGGGGACCTACGAGCAGTACTTC	CASSPPRAGTYEQYF
TRBV10-2	NA	TRBD1	TRBJ1-6	TGCGCCAGCAGTGGAGAGGGACAGGTTAATTCACCCCTCCACTTT	CASSGEGQVNSPLHF
TRBV30	NA	NA	TRBJ2-1	TGTGCCTGGAGTACGATTGCGAACTCCTACAATGAGCAGTTCTTC	CAWSTIANSYNEQFF
TRBV28	NA	TRBD1	TRBJ1-1	TGTGCCAGCAGTCCCTTCACCACAGGGGTTTACACTGAAGCTTTCTTT	CASSPFTTGVYTEAFF
TRBV5-1	once	NA	TRBJ1-2	TGCGCCAGCAGCGCAAACAGGGATGGCTACACCTTC	CASSANRDGYTF
TRBV7-9	NA	TRBD2	TRBJ2-5	TGTGCCAGCAGAAAACCGGGACTAGATCAAGAGACCCAGTACTTC	CASRKPGLDQETQYF
TRBV30	NA	TRBD2	TRBJ2-1	TGTGCCTGGAGCCGACCTGGCCTAGCGGGAGTTGATGAGCAGTTCTTC	CAWSRPGLAGVDEQFF
TRBV24-1	NA	TRBD1	TRBJ2-5	TGTGCCACCGCAGACAGGGGGCGGCAGACCCAGTACTTC	CATADRGRQTQYF
TRBV19	NA	NA	TRBJ1-5	TGTGCCAGTAGTATACAAGGGGAAGGTCAGCCCCAGCATTTT	CASSIQGEGQPQHF
TRBV2	NA	TRBD1	TRBJ1-4	TGTGCCAGCAGCCAGGGGGGTGAAAAACTGTTTTTT	CASSQGGEKLFF
TRBV19	NA	NA	TRBJ1-2	TGTGCCAGTAATCCAATGGCAGGGTCGTACGGCTACACCTTC	CASNPMAGSYGYTF
TRBV28	NA	NA	TRBJ1-5	TGTGCCAGCAGTTTAGGCGGGGGGCGGAATCAGCCCCAGCATTTT	CASSLGGGRNQPQHF
TRBV14	once	TRBD2	TRBJ2-1	TGTGCCAGCAGCCTAAGATTCACTAGCGGAAGTAATGAGCAGTTCTTC	CASSLRFTSGSNEQFF
TRBV9	NA	NA	TRBJ2-3	TGTGCCAGCAGCTCATCCCAGCGGCCCCACACAGATACGCAGTATTTT	CASSSSQRPHTDTQYF
TRBV29-1	NA	TRBD1	TRBJ1-1	TGCAGCGGGGGGACAGGGAAAACTGAAGCTTTCTTT	CSGGTGKTEAFF
TRBV28	NA	NA	TRBJ1-3	TGTGCCAGCATGGCAGGGCTAGGAACTGGAAACACCATATATTTT	CASMAGLGTGNTIYF
TRBV2	NA	NA	TRBJ2-4	TGTGCCAGCAGTGGAGAGAGCAAAAACATTCAGTACTTC	CASSGESKNIQYF
TRBV14	NA	TRBD1	TRBJ2-7	TGTGCCAGCAGCTACGGGACAGGGCCTTCCTACGAGCAGTACTTC	CASSYGTGPSYEQYF
TRBV19	NA	TRBD2	TRBJ2-1	TGTGCCAGTAGTATCCTGGTAGCGGGGTCCAATGAGCAGTTCTTC	CASSILVAGSNEQFF
TRBV7-8	NA	NA	TRBJ1-1	TGTGCCAGCAGCTTAACGTGGAGGGGCACTGAAGCTTTCTTT	CASSLTWRGTEAFF
TRBV7-3	once	TRBD1	TRBJ1-5	TGTGCCAGCAGCCGACAGGGGGGAAGTCAGCCCCAGCATTTT	CASSRQGGSQPQHF